Each of the 24 T cell receptor beta chains below was sequenced from the same sample in a study of T cells in Graves' hyperthyroidism and ophthalmopathy. The investigators amplified TCR beta CDR3 regions from RNA transcripts. RT-PCR in the first round (using the HTBI primer set) targeted the TCR CDR3. TCRdb reanalysed the multiplex PCR reads using MiXCR and keeps one entry per CDR3 protein. The sample carries 530,000 or so distinct CDR3 sequences, approximately 25% recorded once. The sequenced sample consisted of blood. The source of these receptors is a woman in her 30s with Graves' ophthalmopathy.

In its sample, this clonotype was seen many times. The chain carries TRBV12-3 or TRBV12-4 and TRBJ1-5; D not resolved. This CDR3 has 13 residues. The germline V and J ends were trimmed by 6 bases and 10 bases, with 16 bases remaining between them. CDR3 bases: TGTGCCAGCAGACTAGGAGAGCTCTCACCCCAGCATTTT. It specifies CASRLGELSPQHF.

This clonotype came up once. The V call is TRBV28, the J call TRBJ1-1; D not certain. The CDR3 runs 14 residues. Trimming shortened V by 4 bases and J by 1 base, and 10 bases separated the two germline ends. The V gene's germline CDR1 is MDHEN and CDR2 SYDVKM. The CDR3 bases are TGTGCCAGCAGTTCCCCACACGGGAACACTGAAGCTTTCTTT. This codes for CASSSPHGNTEAFF.

This clonotype was seen at least ten times. V and J are TRBV12-3 or TRBV12-4 and TRBJ1-5; possibly TRBD1 for D (6 bases). The germline V and J ends were trimmed by 5 bases and 1 base, with 12 bases remaining between them. This CDR3 comprises 15 residues. DNA for the CDR3: TGTGCCAGCAGTACAGGGTGGGTGAGCAATCAGCCCCAGCATTTT. Translation: CASSTGWVSNQPQHF.

CDR3 loop: CASGDPGLITGELFF. In nucleotides, the CDR3 is TGTGCCAGCGGCGACCCGGGGCTAATCACCGGGGAGCTGTTTTTT. The chain carries TRBV7-2 and TRBJ2-2; D tentatively fits TRBD1 or TRBD2 (5 bases each). CDR3 length: 15 residues. Trimming cost V 8 bases and J 4 bases, with 17 bases left between them. The germline gives CDR1 SGHTA, CDR2 FQGNSA. The whole variable domain, remainder taken from reference TRBV7-2 and TRBJ2-2, is GAGVSQSPSNKVTEKGKDVELRCDPISGHTALYWYRQSLGQGLEFLIYFQGNSAPDKSGLPSDRFSAERTGGSVSTLTIQRTQQEDSAVYLCASGDPGLITGELFFGEGSRLTVL.

This clonotype came up many times. The CDR3 region is CASSLHLTGGFAEAFF. In nucleotides, the CDR3 is TGTGCCAGCAGTTTACACCTGACAGGGGGCTTTGCTGAAGCTTTCTTT. V is TRBV28 and J is TRBJ1-1; 10 nucleotides line up with TRBD1. V trimming: 2 bases; J trimming: 6 bases; junction bases outside the gene matches: 9. CDR1 is MDHEN, CDR2 SYDVKM, per germline. This CDR3 comprises 16 residues.

The J gene is TRBJ1-1, the V gene TRBV11-2; TRBD1 might be the D (5 bases). The V end lost 5 bases, the J end lost 3 bases, and 13 bases lay between the germline ends. Germline V gene sequence: CDR1 SGHAT, CDR2 FQNNGV. This CDR3 spans 14 amino acids. CDR3 loop: CASSHPGGYTEAFF. CDR3 coding DNA: TGTGCCAGCAGCCACCCGGGGGGGTACACTGAAGCTTTCTTT.

This clonotype appeared many times. This chain joins TRBV15 and TRBJ2-7; D is ambiguous. Germline V CDR1 and CDR2: LNHNV, YYDKDF (reference sequence). The CDR3 totals 13 residues. The ends were cut back, 0 bases at V and 4 bases at J, with 7 bases in the middle. The CDR3 DNA sequence: TGTGCCACCAGCAGAGAGGGCTTGTACGAGCAGTACTTC. It yields the protein CATSREGLYEQYF.

This clonotype has only a few counts. The chain recombines TRBV5-1 with TRBJ1-3, with 9 bases matching TRBD1. The V gene's germline CDR1 is SGHRS and CDR2 YFSETQ. The CDR3 extends over 17 amino acids. Losses at the gene ends were 4 bases for V and 0 bases for J; bases not matched to a gene: 8. The CDR3 here is CASSGTGGPSSGNTIYF. The CDR3 DNA sequence: TGCGCCAGCAGCGGAACAGGGGGCCCTAGCTCTGGAAACACCATATATTTT. Full variable domain (missing parts from reference TRBV5-1 and TRBJ1-3): KAGVTQTPRYLIKTRGQQVTLSCSPISGHRSVSWYQQTPGQGLQFLFEYFSETQRNKGNFPGRFSGRQFSNSRSEMNVSTLELGDSALYLCASSGTGGPSSGNTIYFGEGSWLTVV.

This clonotype was recorded many times. The chain combines TRBV28 with TRBJ1-5; unclear D gene. The CDR3 contains 14 residues. V lost 7 bases, J lost 3 bases, and 13 bases lay in between. CDR1 and CDR2 from the germline V gene are MDHEN and SYDVKM. In nucleotides, the CDR3 is TGTGCCAGCACGTACGGGTCTTTCAATCAGCCCCAGCATTTT. It yields the protein CASTYGSFNQPQHF.

This clonotype was found once. A much larger clone lies a single base off, so this may be a read error. The chain couples TRBV27 to TRBJ1-1; D possibly corresponds to TRBD1 (6 bases). Germline values: CDR1 MNHEY, CDR2 SMNVEV (reference sequence). V lost 5 bases, J lost 1 base, and 14 bases lay in between. The CDR3 length is 15 residues. The CDR3 DNA reads TGTGCCAGCAGTGATGCCAGGGGACCGAACACTGAAGCTTTCTTT. Translated, it gives CASSDARGPNTEAFF.

Points on this clonotype: Its ends do not fully match the called genes, so a read error is possible. The gene calls are TRBV27 and TRBJ1-6, with D unresolved. CDR1 is MNHEY, CDR2 SMNVEV, per germline (reference sequence). The CDR3 consists of 15 residues. The CDR3 is CASSFGRSYNSPFHF. In nucleotides, the CDR3 is TGTGCCAGCAGTTTTGGCCGCTCCTATAATTCACCCTTCCACTTT.

This clonotype occurred many times. The chain employs TRBV5-5 and TRBJ1-2, with D unclear. The CDR3 is 13 residues long. Trimming removed 4 bases at V and 4 bases at J, with 11 bases between. Per germline, CDR1 SGHKS and CDR2 YYEKEE (reference sequence). The CDR3 region has the DNA TGTGCCAGCAGCCCTTGGGAATCCTATGGCTACACCTTC. This codes for CASSPWESYGYTF.

This chain uses TRBV28 with TRBJ1-2; TRBD1 aligns across 10 bases. Losses at the gene ends were 6 bases for V and 3 bases for J; bases not matched to a gene: 7. The V gene's germline CDR1 is MDHEN and CDR2 SYDVKM. The CDR3 has 15 residues. CDR3 in DNA: TGTGCCAGCAGGTCCCCCGGACAGGGGGACTATGGCTACACCTTC. Protein product: CASRSPGQGDYGYTF.

This clonotype was detected many times. The chain uses TRBV6-2 or TRBV6-3 and TRBJ1-2; no reliable D call. Germline V gene data show CDR1 as MNHEY and CDR2 as SVGEGT. The CDR3 has 19 amino acids. The V end was cut by 0 bases, the J end by 2 bases, with 22 bases between. This CDR3 reads CASSYSFRFGGRANYGYTF. CDR3 coding DNA: TGTGCCAGCAGTTACTCGTTCAGATTCGGCGGTCGCGCCAACTATGGCTACACCTTC.

The CDR3 region has the DNA TGTGCCAGCATTGGGAACGGCTACACAGATACGCAGTATTTT. This codes for CASIGNGYTDTQYF. J is TRBJ2-3 and V is TRBV2; the D is unclear. The V end was cut by 7 bases, the J end by 2 bases, with 13 bases between. Germline lookup yields CDR1 SNHLY and CDR2 FYNNEI. The CDR3 is 14 residues long.

This clonotype was seen repeatedly, ten times or more. The genes are TRBV2 and TRBJ2-7; 8 bases agree with TRBD1. The CDR3 consists of 13 residues. Germline V CDR1 and CDR2: SNHLY, FYNNEI. Unmatched junction bases numbered 3, after V lost 6 bases and J lost 2 bases. In DNA, the CDR3 is TGTGCCAGCAGACCGACAGGGGCCTACGAGCAGTACTTC. Amino acid sequence: CASRPTGAYEQYF.

This clonotype was recorded a few times. The chain couples TRBV28 to TRBJ2-7; D tentatively fits TRBD1 or TRBD2 (5 bases each). Looked up from germline, CDR1 is MDHEN and CDR2 is SYDVKM. V shed 6 bases and J shed 2 bases, with 17 bases lying between them. The CDR3 runs to 15 residues. This chain's CDR3 is CASRLSGTGPYEQYF. The DNA of the CDR3 is TGTGCCAGCAGACTTTCCGGGACGGGACCCTACGAGCAGTACTTC.

This clonotype was recorded many times. The V call is TRBV4-3, the J call TRBJ1-1; D unresolved. This CDR3 contains 16 residues. From germline, CDR1 is LGHNA and CDR2 YSLEER. With 2 bases removed from V and 5 bases from J, the gap between germline ends came to 18 bases. CDR3 DNA: TGCGCCAGCAGCCAACAGCCGGAGATCGGTGTGACTGAAGCTTTCTTT. Its translation: CASSQQPEIGVTEAFF.

This clonotype was detected ten times or more. This rearrangement joins TRBV2 to TRBJ1-5, with TRBD1 matching 7 bases. The ends lost 7 bases at V and 7 bases at J; junction bases unmatched: 4. Germline V CDR1 and CDR2: SNHLY, FYNNEI. The CDR3 runs to 12 residues. CDR3 DNA sequence: TGTGCCAGCAAAGCAGGGGGACAGCCCCAGCATTTT. Its translation: CASKAGGQPQHF.

This clonotype was detected ten times or more. The genes are TRBV24-1 and TRBJ1-5; a possible D gene is TRBD1 (5 bases). V lost 1 base and J lost 5, with 8 bases in between. The CDR3 spans 14 residues. The germline gives CDR1 KGHDR, CDR2 SFDVKD. The CDR3 DNA is TGTGCCACCAGTGATTTCGACAGAGATCAGCCCCAGCATTTT. Encoded protein: CATSDFDRDQPQHF.

The V and J genes are TRBV12-5 and TRBJ2-5; D call uncertain. Germline CDR1 and CDR2: LGHNT and FRNRAP. This CDR3 region has 12 residues. Trimming stripped 4 bases from V and 2 bases from J, with 5 bases between. CDR3 protein: CASGCAQETQYF. The CDR3 DNA reads TGTGCTAGTGGTTGTGCACAAGAGACCCAGTACTTC.

This clonotype was observed at least ten times. V and J are TRBV27 and TRBJ1-3; TRBD1 might be the D (5 bases). The germline gives CDR1 MNHEY, CDR2 SMNVEV (reference sequence). The CDR3 sequence is 14 residues long. Trimming took off 7 bases at V and 0 bases at J, with 10 bases between the two ends. CDR3 residues: CASMGRYSGNTIYF. The CDR3, as DNA: TGTGCCAGCATGGGGCGGTACTCTGGAAACACCATATATTTT.

The V gene is TRBV6-5, the J gene TRBJ2-7; weak D call: TRBD1 (6 bases). Germline V gene lookup returns CDR1 MNHEY and CDR2 SVGAGI. The germline V and J ends were trimmed by 1 base and 3 bases, with 13 bases remaining between them. The CDR3 extends over 15 amino acids. CDR3 amino acids: CASSYLRQVGYEQYF. CDR3 DNA sequence: TGTGCCAGCAGTTACTTAAGACAGGTTGGCTACGAGCAGTACTTC.

The sample holds many counts of this clonotype. It may be a read error: a sequence one base away is much more abundant. This rearrangement joins TRBV6-1 to TRBJ1-1; D remains ambiguous. The CDR3 runs to 13 residues. The germline gives CDR1 MNHNS, CDR2 SASEGT. CDR3 loop: CASSADGNTGAFF. As DNA, the CDR3 is TGTGCCAGCAGTGCGGACGGGAACACTGGAGCTTTCTTT.